These 2 T cell receptor beta chains came from one sample sequenced in a study of CD8 T cells in ankylosing spondylitis. TCRdb used MiXCR to reprocess the 5' RACE reads, holding one entry per CDR3 protein. The data show approximately 350,000 distinct CDR3 sequences, about 20% seen once. Sample: blood, either unsorted or a sorted T cell fraction (not recorded which). These receptor sequences come from a male donor with ankylosing spondylitis or in good health (not recorded which).

V is TRBV7-6 and J is TRBJ2-7, with 9 bases aligning to TRBD1. This CDR3 is built from 14 residues. The V gene end was trimmed by 1 base and the J gene end by 5 bases; junction bases not matched to a gene: 3. CDR1 and CDR2 (germline): SGHVS, FNYEAQ. CDR3 sequence (DNA): TGTGCCAGCAGCTTAGGGGGACAGGGAAACGAGCAGTACTTC. It specifies CASSLGGQGNEQYF.

The V and J genes are TRBV30 and TRBJ2-5; no firm D call. Germline CDR1 reads GTSNPN; CDR2 reads SVGIG (reference sequence). The V end was cut by 7 bases, the J end by 5 bases, with 14 bases between. The CDR3 spans 12 residues. The CDR3 DNA follows: TGTGCCTATGACCTAATGAGGGAGACCCAGTACTTC. Translating gives CAYDLMRETQYF. Combining the CDR3 with reference TRBV30 and TRBJ2-5 gives the whole variable domain SQTIHQWPATLVQPVGSPLSLECTVEGTSNPNLYWYRQAAGRGLQLLFYSVGIGQISSEVPQNLSASRPQDRQFILSSKKLLLSDSGFYLCAYDLMRETQYFGPGTRLLVL.